This TCR beta chain is drawn from a study of CD8 T cells in ankylosing spondylitis. Study observations and caveats: Typical of ankylosing spondylitis blood, it appeared, was a TCR beta motif of fewer than ten highly homologous variants.

Germline-derived CDR1 and CDR2 are DFQATT and SNEGSKA (reference sequence). The ends lost 0 bases at V and 5 bases at J; junction bases unmatched: 16. The CDR3 has 18 residues. One entry per CDR3 protein results from TCRdb running MiXCR on the 5' RACE reads. The sample lists hundreds of thousands of distinct CDR3 sequences, around a quarter occurring once. Details on this clonotype: Its target is not known.

This chain joins TRBV20-1 and TRBJ2-5; 9 bases match TRBD1. Sequenced sample: blood, either unsorted or a sorted T cell fraction (not recorded which). The TCR comes from a male donor with ankylosing spondylitis or in good health (not recorded which). The CDR3 nucleotides are TGCAGTGCTAGAGATGGAGGGAACCGCGGGACAGGGTTGGAGACCCAGTACTTC. The encoded protein is CSARDGGNRGTGLETQYF.